Given below is one T cell receptor beta chain in context. Following autologous stem cell transplantation, relapse occurred in every patient, and exposure to brentuximab vedotin varied. Thawed PBMCs were subjected to magnetic negative selection, which yielded isolated CD8+ T cells. These data belong to a study of PD-1 blockade in classical Hodgkin lymphoma. Germline-derived CDR1 and CDR2 are SGHDN and FVKESK. Trimming took off 4 bases at V and 4 bases at J, with 16 bases between the two ends. This CDR3 contains 15 residues. Clones were sequenced by immunoSEQ multiplex PCR, and TCRdb holds only the in-frame ones, with some missing. The table includes some 2,000 clones, 60% to 85% detected once.

The source of this sequence is a human donor with classical Hodgkin lymphoma. The chain employs TRBV14 and TRBJ1-2; the D gene is possibly TRBD1 (5 bases). The sequences come from CD8+ T cells from blood, collected at baseline. CDR3 coding DNA: TGTGCCAGCAGCCCAACCGGGACGGCCGCCTATGGCTACACCTTC. It encodes CASSPTGTAAYGYTF. The full variable domain, in which reference TRBV14 and TRBJ1-2 provide the parts outside the CDR3, is EAGVTQFPSHSVIEKGQTVTLRCDPISGHDNLYWYRRVMGKEIKFLLHFVKESKQDESGMPNNRFLAERTGGTYSTLKVQPAELEDSGVYFCASSPTGTAAYGYTFGSGTRLTVV.